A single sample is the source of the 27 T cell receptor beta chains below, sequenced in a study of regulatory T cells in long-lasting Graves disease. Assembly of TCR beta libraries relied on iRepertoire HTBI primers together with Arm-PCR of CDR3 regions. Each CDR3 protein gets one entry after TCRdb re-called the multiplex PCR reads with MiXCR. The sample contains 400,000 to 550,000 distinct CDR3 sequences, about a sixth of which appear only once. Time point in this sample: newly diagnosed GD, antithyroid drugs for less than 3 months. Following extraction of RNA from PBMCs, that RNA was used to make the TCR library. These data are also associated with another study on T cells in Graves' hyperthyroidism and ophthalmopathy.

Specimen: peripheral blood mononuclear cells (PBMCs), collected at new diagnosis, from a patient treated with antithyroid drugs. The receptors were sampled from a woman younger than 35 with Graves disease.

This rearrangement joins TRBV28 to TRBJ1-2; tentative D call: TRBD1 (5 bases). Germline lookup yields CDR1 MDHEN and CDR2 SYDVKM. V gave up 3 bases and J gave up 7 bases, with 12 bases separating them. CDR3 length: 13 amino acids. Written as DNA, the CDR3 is TGTGCCAGCAGTTTTGGGGCAGCTCGTGGCTACACCTTC. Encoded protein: CASSFGAARGYTF.

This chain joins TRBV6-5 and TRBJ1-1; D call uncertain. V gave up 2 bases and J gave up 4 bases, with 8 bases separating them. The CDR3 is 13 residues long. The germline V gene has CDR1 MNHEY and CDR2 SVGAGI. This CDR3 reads CASSYGVGTEAFF. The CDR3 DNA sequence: TGTGCCAGCAGTTACGGAGTGGGCACTGAAGCTTTCTTT.

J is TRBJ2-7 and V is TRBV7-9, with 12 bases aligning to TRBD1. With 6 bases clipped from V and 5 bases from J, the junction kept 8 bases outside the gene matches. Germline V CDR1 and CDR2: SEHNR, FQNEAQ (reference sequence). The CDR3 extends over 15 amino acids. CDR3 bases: TGTGCCAGCAGTTTGGGACAGGGGGCGTTCGACGAGCAGTACTTC. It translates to CASSLGQGAFDEQYF. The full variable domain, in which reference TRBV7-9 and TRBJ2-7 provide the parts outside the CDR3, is DTGVSQNPRHKITKRGQNVTFRCDPISEHNRLYWYRQTLGQGPEFLTYFQNEAQLEKSRLLSDRFSAERPKGSFSTLEIQRTEQGDSAMYLCASSLGQGAFDEQYFGPGTRLTVT.

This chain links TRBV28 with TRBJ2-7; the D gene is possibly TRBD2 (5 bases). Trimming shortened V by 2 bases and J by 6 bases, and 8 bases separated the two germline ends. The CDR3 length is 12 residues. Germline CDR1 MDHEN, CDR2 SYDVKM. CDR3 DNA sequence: TGTGCCAGCAGTTTAGCAGCGGCCGAGCAGTACTTC. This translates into CASSLAAAEQYF.

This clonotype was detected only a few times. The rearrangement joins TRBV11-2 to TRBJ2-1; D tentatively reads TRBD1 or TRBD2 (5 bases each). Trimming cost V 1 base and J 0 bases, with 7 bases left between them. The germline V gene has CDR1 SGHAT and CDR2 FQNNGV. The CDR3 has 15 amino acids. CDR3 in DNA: TGTGCCAGCAGCTTAGCGGGGCCCTCCTACAATGAGCAGTTCTTC. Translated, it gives CASSLAGPSYNEQFF.

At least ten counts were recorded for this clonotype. CDR3 residues: CASSFSTDAIGYTF. In DNA, the CDR3 is TGTGCCAGCAGTTTCTCGACAGACGCCATTGGCTACACCTTC. The chain recombines TRBV28 with TRBJ1-2; weak D call: TRBD1 (5 bases). This CDR3 has 14 amino acids. The V end was cut by 3 bases, the J end by 7 bases, with 15 bases between. Germline V gene data show CDR1 as MDHEN and CDR2 as SYDVKM.

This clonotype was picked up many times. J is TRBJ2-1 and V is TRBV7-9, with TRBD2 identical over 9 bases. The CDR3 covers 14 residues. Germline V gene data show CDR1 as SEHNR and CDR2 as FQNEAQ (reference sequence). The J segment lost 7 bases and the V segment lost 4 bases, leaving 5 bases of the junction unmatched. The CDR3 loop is CASSWSGRFNEQFF. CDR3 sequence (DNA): TGTGCCAGCAGCTGGAGCGGGAGGTTTAATGAGCAGTTCTTC.

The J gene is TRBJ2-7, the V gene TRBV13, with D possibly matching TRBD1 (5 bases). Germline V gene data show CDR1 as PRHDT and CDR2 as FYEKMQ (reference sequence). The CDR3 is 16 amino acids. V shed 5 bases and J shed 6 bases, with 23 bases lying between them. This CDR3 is CASSPDLGDVPPEQYF. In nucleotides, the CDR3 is TGTGCCAGCAGCCCGGATCTAGGGGATGTCCCCCCCGAGCAGTACTTC.

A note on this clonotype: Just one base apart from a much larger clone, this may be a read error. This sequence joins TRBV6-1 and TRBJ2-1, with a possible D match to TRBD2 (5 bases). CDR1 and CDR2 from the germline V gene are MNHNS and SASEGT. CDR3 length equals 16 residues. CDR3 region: CASSLERRSSCNEQFF. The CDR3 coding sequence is TGTGCCAGCAGTCTTGAGCGGAGAAGCTCCTGCAATGAGCAGTTCTTC.

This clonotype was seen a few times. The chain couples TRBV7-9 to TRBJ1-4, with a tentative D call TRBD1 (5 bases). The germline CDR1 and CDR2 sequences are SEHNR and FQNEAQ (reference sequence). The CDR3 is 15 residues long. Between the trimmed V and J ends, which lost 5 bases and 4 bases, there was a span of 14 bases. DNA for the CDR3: TGTGCCAGCAGCGAACGGGGGACGGATAATGAAAAACTGTTTTTT. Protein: CASSERGTDNEKLFF.

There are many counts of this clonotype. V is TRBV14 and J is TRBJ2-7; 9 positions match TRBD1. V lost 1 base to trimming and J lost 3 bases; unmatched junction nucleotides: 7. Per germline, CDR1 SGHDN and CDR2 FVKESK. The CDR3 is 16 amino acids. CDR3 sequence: CASSQVLGQGSYEQYF. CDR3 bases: TGTGCCAGCAGCCAAGTGCTCGGACAGGGGAGCTACGAGCAGTACTTC.

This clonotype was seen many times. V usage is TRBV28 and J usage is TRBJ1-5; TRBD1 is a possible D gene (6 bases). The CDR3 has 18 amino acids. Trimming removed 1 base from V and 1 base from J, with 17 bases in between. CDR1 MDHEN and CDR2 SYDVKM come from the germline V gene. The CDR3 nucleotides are TGTGCCAGCAGTTTATATGGCAGGGGAGTCCAGAGCAATCAGCCCCAGCATTTT. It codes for CASSLYGRGVQSNQPQHF.

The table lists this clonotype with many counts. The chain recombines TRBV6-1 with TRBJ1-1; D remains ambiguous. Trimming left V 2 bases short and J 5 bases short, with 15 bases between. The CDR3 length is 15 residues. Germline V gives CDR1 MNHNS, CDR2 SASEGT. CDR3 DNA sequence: TGTGCCAGCAGTGAAATTAGGGAAGGGAGGACTGAAGCTTTCTTT. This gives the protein CASSEIREGRTEAFF.

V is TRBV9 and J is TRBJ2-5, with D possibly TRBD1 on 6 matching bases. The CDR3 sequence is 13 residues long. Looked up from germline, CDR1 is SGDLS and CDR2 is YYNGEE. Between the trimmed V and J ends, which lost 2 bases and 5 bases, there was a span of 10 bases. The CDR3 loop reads CASSVDSRETQYF. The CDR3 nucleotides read TGTGCCAGCAGCGTGGACAGCCGGGAGACCCAGTACTTC.

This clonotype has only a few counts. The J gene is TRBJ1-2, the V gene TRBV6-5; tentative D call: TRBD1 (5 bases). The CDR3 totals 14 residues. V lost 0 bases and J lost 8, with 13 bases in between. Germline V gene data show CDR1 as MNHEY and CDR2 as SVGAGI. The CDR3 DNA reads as TGTGCCAGCAGTTACTCGAACCAGGGAGGGGGCTACACCTTC. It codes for CASSYSNQGGGYTF.

CDR3 residues: CASSSRKYRDRDHYGYTF. As DNA, the CDR3 is TGTGCCAGCAGCTCTCGCAAGTACCGGGACAGGGACCACTATGGCTACACCTTC. The V call is TRBV13, the J call TRBJ1-2, with 9 bases fitting TRBD1. Germline trimming cut 4 bases from V and 3 bases from J; bases unmatched to any gene: 15. CDR1 is PRHDT and CDR2 is FYEKMQ in the germline V gene (reference sequence). The CDR3 spans 18 residues.

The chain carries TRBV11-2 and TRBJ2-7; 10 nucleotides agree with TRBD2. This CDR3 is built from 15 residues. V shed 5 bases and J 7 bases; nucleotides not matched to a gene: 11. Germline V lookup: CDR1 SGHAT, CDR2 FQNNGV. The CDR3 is CASSQDASGRGEQYF. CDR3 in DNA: TGTGCCAGCAGCCAAGACGCTAGCGGGAGAGGGGAGCAGTACTTC. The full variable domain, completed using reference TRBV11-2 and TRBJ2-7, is EAGVAQSPRYKIIEKRQSVAFWCNPISGHATLYWYQQILGQGPKLLIQFQNNGVVDDSQLPKDRFSAERLKGVDSTLKIQPAKLEDSAVYLCASSQDASGRGEQYFGPGTRLTVT.

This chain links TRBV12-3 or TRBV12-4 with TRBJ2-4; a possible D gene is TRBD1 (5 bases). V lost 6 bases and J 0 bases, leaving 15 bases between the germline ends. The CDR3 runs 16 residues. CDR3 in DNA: TGTGCCAGCAGGAACGACAGTTACCTAGCCAAAAACATTCAGTACTTC. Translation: CASRNDSYLAKNIQYF.

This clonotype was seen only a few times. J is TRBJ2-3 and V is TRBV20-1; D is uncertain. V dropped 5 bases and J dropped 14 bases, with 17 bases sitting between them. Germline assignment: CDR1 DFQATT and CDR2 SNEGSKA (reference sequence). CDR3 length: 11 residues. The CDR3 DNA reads TGCAGTGCTGCCTCGAAAAACTTATGGTATTTT. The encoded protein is CSAASKNLWYF.

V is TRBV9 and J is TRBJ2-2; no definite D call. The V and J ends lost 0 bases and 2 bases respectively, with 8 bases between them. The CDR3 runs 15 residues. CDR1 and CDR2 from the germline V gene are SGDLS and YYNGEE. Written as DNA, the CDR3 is TGTGCCAGCAGCGTAGAGGCTACCAACACCGGGGAGCTGTTTTTT. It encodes CASSVEATNTGELFF.

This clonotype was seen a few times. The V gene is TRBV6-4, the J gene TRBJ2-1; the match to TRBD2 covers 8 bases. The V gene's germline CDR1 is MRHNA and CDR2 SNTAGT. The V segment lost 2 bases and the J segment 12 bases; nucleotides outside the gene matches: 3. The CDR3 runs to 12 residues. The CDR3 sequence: CASSDRAGGQFF. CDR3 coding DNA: TGTGCCAGCAGTGACCGGGCGGGAGGGCAGTTCTTC.

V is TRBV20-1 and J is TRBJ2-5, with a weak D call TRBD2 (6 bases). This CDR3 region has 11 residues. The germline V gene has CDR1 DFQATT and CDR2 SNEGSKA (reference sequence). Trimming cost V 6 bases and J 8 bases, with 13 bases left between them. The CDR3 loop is CSAPAGTTQYF. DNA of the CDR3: TGCAGTGCCCCCGCGGGGACCACCCAGTACTTC.

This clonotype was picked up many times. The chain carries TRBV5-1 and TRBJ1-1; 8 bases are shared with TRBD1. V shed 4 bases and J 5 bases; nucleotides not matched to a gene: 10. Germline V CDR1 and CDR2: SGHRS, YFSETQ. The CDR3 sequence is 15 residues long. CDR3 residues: CASSKTQGGRTEAFF. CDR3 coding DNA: TGCGCCAGCAGCAAAACACAGGGGGGAAGGACTGAAGCTTTCTTT. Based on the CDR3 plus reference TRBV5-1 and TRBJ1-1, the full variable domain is KAGVTQTPRYLIKTRGQQVTLSCSPISGHRSVSWYQQTPGQGLQFLFEYFSETQRNKGNFPGRFSGRQFSNSRSEMNVSTLELGDSALYLCASSKTQGGRTEAFFGQGTRLTVV.

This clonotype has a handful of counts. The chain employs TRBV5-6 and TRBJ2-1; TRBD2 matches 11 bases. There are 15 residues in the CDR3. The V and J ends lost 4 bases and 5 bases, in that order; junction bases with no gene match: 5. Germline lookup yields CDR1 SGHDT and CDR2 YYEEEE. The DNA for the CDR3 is TGTGCCAGCAGCGATACTAGCGGGAGCGACAATGAGCAGTTCTTC. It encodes CASSDTSGSDNEQFF.

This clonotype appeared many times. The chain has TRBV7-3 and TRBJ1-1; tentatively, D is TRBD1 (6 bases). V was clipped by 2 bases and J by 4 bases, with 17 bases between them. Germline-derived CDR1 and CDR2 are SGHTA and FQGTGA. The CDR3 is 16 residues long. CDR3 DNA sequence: TGTGCCAGCAGCTTAGACGGGGGCGCATTGGCCACTGAAGCTTTCTTT. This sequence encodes CASSLDGGALATEAFF.

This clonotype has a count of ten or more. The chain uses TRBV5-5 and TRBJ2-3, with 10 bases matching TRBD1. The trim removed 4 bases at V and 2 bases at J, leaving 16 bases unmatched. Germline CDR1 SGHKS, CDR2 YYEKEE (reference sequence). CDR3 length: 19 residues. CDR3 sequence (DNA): TGTGCCAGCAGCAGGCAATCTACGGGACAGGGGTCAGTCACAGATACGCAGTATTTT. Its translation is CASSRQSTGQGSVTDTQYF.

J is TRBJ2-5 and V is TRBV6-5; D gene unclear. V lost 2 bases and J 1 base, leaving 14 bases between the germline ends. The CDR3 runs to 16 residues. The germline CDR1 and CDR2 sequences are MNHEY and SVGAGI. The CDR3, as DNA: TGTGCCAGCAGTTACAGGAAGGGTTTGGGCCAAGAGACCCAGTACTTC. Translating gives CASSYRKGLGQETQYF.